This T cell receptor (beta chain) was identified in a study of beta chain features in type 1 diabetes. Findings and caveats of the study: Among patients with Type 1 diabetes, TCRB CDR3s were moderately but significantly shorter in every one of the four CD4+ subsets.

The CDR3 consists of 14 residues. Per the germline V gene, CDR1 is KGHSH and CDR2 is LQKENI. Trimming removed 2 bases at V and 2 bases at J, with 9 bases between. Sequencing targeted expressed TCRB transcripts, as all isolated RNA had been reverse transcribed. The table came from immunoSEQ multiplex PCR; TCRdb's copy has only in-frame clones and leaves some out. The data contain some 280,000 clones, more than 13% of them singletons. In the case of this clone: Its antigen remains unknown.

The receptor was derived from a man aged 30 to 39 with type 1 diabetes. V and J are TRBV18 and TRBJ2-5; TRBD2 is a possible D gene (5 bases). The sequencing sample was made of naive CD4+ T cells from blood. The CDR3 sequence is CASSPRRVQETQYF. In DNA form, the CDR3 reads TGTGCCAGCTCACCAAGGCGGGTACAAGAGACCCAGTACTTC.